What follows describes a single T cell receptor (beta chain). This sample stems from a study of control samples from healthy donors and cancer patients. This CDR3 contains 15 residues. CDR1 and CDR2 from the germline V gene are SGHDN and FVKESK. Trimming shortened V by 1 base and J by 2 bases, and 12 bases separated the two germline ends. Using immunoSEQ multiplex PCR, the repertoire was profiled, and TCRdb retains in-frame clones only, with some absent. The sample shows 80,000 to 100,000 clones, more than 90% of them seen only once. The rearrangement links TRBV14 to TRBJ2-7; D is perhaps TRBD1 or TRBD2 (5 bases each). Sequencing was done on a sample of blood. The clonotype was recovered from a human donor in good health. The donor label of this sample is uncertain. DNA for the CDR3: TGTGCCAGCAGCCAAGTTGCAGGGCGGGCCTACGAGCAGTACTTC. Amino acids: CASSQVAGRAYEQYF.